This is a list of T cell receptor beta chains from one sample in a study of T-cell reconstitution after alpha-beta-depleted transplantation in children. TCRdb called the PCR reads again in MiXCR, with one record for every CDR3 protein. The sample has 750,000 to 950,000 distinct CDR3 sequences; less than 20% are singletons. The material sequenced was PBMCs, mostly from graft donor cells, taken 360 days after TCRalphabeta/CD19-depleted stem cell transplant. These TCRs come from a male patient aged 10-17 years who had a stem cell transplant for acute lymphoblastic leukemia, so the T cells may come from the graft donor. Each CDR3 is given with its conserved first and last residue. A D gene is named only where the DNA matches it firmly. Some rows have no size entry. The others give once, few or many, or a class for an expanded clone.

j_call clone_size v_call d_call cdr3_aa cdr3_nt
TRBJ2-7 - TRBV5-6 TRBD2 CASSRTSLLGEQYF TGTGCCAGCAGCCGGACTAGCCTGCTCGGCGAGCAGTACTTC
TRBJ2-6 - TRBV12-3/TRBV12-4 - CASSLNLGSGANVLTF TGTGCCAGCAGTCTTAACCTGGGCTCTGGGGCCAACGTCCTGACTTTC
TRBJ1-1 - TRBV19 - CASKGWDTEAFF TGTGCCAGCAAGGGGTGGGACACTGAAGCTTTCTTT
TRBJ1-6 many TRBV7-6 - CASSLAGYSPLHF TGTGCCAGCAGCTTGGCCGGGTATTCACCCCTCCACTTT
TRBJ1-6 many TRBV7-6 - CASSLAAGVPDPTSPLHF TGTGCCAGCAGCTTAGCGGCGGGGGTGCCAGATCCAACCTCACCCCTCCACTTT
TRBJ2-1 - TRBV11-3 - CASSPAGFGEQFF TGTGCCAGCAGCCCGGCGGGATTTGGGGAGCAGTTCTTC
TRBJ2-1 many TRBV11-2 TRBD2 CASSLGWSLAGDEQFF TGTGCCAGCAGCTTAGGATGGTCCCTAGCGGGAGATGAGCAGTTCTTC
TRBJ2-5 - TRBV6-1 TRBD2 CASSPLAGGPGKTQYF TGTGCCAGCAGCCCTCTAGCGGGAGGGCCGGGAAAGACCCAGTACTTC
TRBJ1-5 few TRBV24-1 TRBD1 CATSPGQGGSSPQHF TGTGCCACCTCCCCGGGACAGGGGGGGTCGTCGCCCCAGCATTTT
TRBJ2-1 few TRBV24-1 - CATSERGPDEQFF TGTGCCACCAGTGAGAGGGGTCCCGATGAGCAGTTCTTC
TRBJ2-7 few TRBV20-1 TRBD1 CSADSGTGSNEQYF TGCAGTGCTGATTCCGGGACAGGGTCGAACGAGCAGTACTTC
TRBJ2-6 few TRBV20-1 TRBD1 CSARRDRVGSGANVLTF TGCAGTGCTAGGCGGGACAGGGTCGGCTCTGGGGCCAACGTCCTGACTTTC
TRBJ2-3 many TRBV5-6 - CASSLEVATQYF TGTGCCAGCAGCTTGGAGGTGGCTACGCAGTATTTT
TRBJ2-1 - TRBV7-7 TRBD2 CASSLGSVAGVRYNEQFF TGTGCCAGCAGCTTAGGGTCGGTAGCGGGGGTCCGTTACAATGAGCAGTTCTTC
TRBJ2-7 few TRBV19 - CASSAGITYEQYF TGTGCCAGTAGCGCCGGGATAACCTACGAGCAGTACTTC